This T cell receptor beta chain was captured by sequencing in a study of control samples from healthy donors and cancer patients. Profiling relied on immunoSEQ multiplex PCR, and the TCRdb table lists in-frame clones only, not all of them. Among 70,000 to 100,000 clones listed, around nine tenths were seen once. The germline V gene encodes CDR1 LNHDA and CDR2 SQIVND (reference sequence). This CDR3 contains 18 residues. V lost 7 bases, J lost 0 bases, and 19 bases lay in between. The sequence derives from a woman between 55 and 75 years old with head and neck cancer. The sequencing input was PBMCs. The rearrangement uses TRBV19 and TRBJ2-6; D possibly corresponds to TRBD1 (5 bases). The CDR3 bases are TGTGCCAGTACCTCCCTCTACCTAGACAGCTCTGGGGCCAACGTCCTGACTTTC. Amino acids: CASTSLYLDSSGANVLTF.